The rows below give T cell receptor beta chains drawn from one sample of a study of blood T cells in healthy people across ages. TCRdb fed the 5' RACE reads into MiXCR, producing one record per CDR3 protein. The sample records about 780,000 distinct CDR3 sequences, about half being singletons. The sequenced sample consisted of blood. The receptor source for this set is a man older than 75 in good health. CDR3s include the opening cysteine and the closing phenylalanine or tryptophan. Fields, in order: V gene, clone size, D gene, J gene, CDR3 DNA, CDR3 protein. The D gene is left open where the match is weak. The size field is filled for only some rows; it gives once, few, many or a size class.

TRBV2	few	-	TRBJ1-5	TGTGCCAGCAGTAACGATGGGACACGACAGCCCCAGCATTTT	CASSNDGTRQPQHF
TRBV29-1	few	-	TRBJ2-7	TGCAGCGTTGTAAGGAGCTCCTACGAGCAGTACTTC	CSVVRSSYEQYF
TRBV7-3	-	TRBD2	TRBJ2-1	TGTGCCAGCAGCCTGCGGACTAGCGGGCCCGGGGATGAGCAGTTCTTC	CASSLRTSGPGDEQFF
TRBV10-3	many	-	TRBJ2-1	TGTGCCATCAGTGAGTCTCAGTACTACAATGAGCAGTTCTTC	CAISESQYYNEQFF
TRBV4-2	-	-	TRBJ1-5	TGTGCCAGCAGCCAAGACACCTACAATCAGCCCCAGCATTTT	CASSQDTYNQPQHF
TRBV7-2	-	-	TRBJ2-7	TGTGCCAGCAGCTTAGTTGTTAGCGGAGGTCCTTTCCGGGAGCAGTACTTC	CASSLVVSGGPFREQYF
TRBV5-1	-	TRBD2	TRBJ2-1	TGCGCCAGCGCCAAGGGACTAGCGGGAGTGAATGAGCAGTTCTTC	CASAKGLAGVNEQFF
TRBV7-2	-	-	TRBJ2-2	TGTGCCAGCAGCTCCTCCAGCGGACAATTCACCGGGGAGCTGTTTTTT	CASSSSSGQFTGELFF
TRBV27	few	TRBD2	TRBJ2-3	TGTGCCAGCAGTCGCCGACTAGCGGGAGAAACAGATACGCAGTATTTT	CASSRRLAGETDTQYF
TRBV20-1	-	-	TRBJ1-1	TGCAGTGTGAAAGGGCGAACTACTGAAGCTTTCTTT	CSVKGRTTEAFF
TRBV7-2	few	TRBD1	TRBJ1-2	TGTGCCAGCAGCCCGGGGACAGGGTGGGGCTATGGCTACACCTTC	CASSPGTGWGYGYTF
TRBV7-2	-	TRBD2	TRBJ2-1	TGTGCCAGCAGCTTAGCGCGCGGGAGAGCCTACAATGAGCAGTTCTTC	CASSLARGRAYNEQFF
TRBV27	-	-	TRBJ2-7	TGTGCCAGCAGGAGGGGGAGGACCTACGAGCAGTACTTC	CASRRGRTYEQYF
TRBV7-9	-	-	TRBJ1-4	TGTGCCAGCAGCCTTCCGGGGAGGAATGAAAAACTGTTTTTT	CASSLPGRNEKLFF
TRBV5-1	-	-	TRBJ2-7	TGCGCCAGCAGCTTGGCCCCTGAGAACTCCTACGAGCAGTACTTC	CASSLAPENSYEQYF
TRBV9	few	TRBD1	TRBJ1-2	TGTGCCAGCAGGGGGACAGGAGGTTATTATGGCTACACCTTC	CASRGTGGYYGYTF
TRBV4-2	few	-	TRBJ2-5	TGTGCCAGCAGCCAAGATCTCGGAGGGGTGGAGACCCAGTACTTC	CASSQDLGGVETQYF
TRBV4-3	-	-	TRBJ2-2	TGCGCCAGCAGCCAAGATCGGTGGTTTGTGGAGCTGTTTTTT	CASSQDRWFVELFF
TRBV6-2/TRBV6-3	-	-	TRBJ2-7	TGTGCCAGCGTAATTGGGGGCTCCTACGAGCAGTACTTC	CASVIGGSYEQYF
TRBV7-4	-	-	TRBJ2-7	TGTGCCAGCAGCTTAGATGGGGGGAGTACCTACGAGCAGTACTTC	CASSLDGGSTYEQYF
TRBV29-1	-	-	TRBJ2-5	TGCAGCGTTGAACAGGGTGAAGAGACCCAGTACTTC	CSVEQGEETQYF
TRBV20-1	-	TRBD2	TRBJ2-2	TGCAGTGCTAGAACTAGCGGGAGTGGCACCGGGGAGCTGTTTTTT	CSARTSGSGTGELFF
TRBV20-1	few	TRBD2	TRBJ2-7	TGCAGTGCTACCGGGAGGGCCAACTACGAGCAGTACTTC	CSATGRANYEQYF
TRBV13	-	TRBD1	TRBJ2-3	TGTGCCAGCAGCTTAGGTACAGGGGGCCGGAGCACAGATACGCAGTATTTT	CASSLGTGGRSTDTQYF
TRBV12-3/TRBV12-4	few	-	TRBJ2-5	TGTGCCAGCAATGCGCTGCAAGAAGAGACCCAGTACTTC	CASNALQEETQYF
TRBV7-2	many	TRBD2	TRBJ2-1	TGTGCCAGCAGCTTGCTTAGCGGGAGACGGGGCAATGAGCAGTTCTTC	CASSLLSGRRGNEQFF
TRBV11-2	-	-	TRBJ2-2	TGTGCCAGCAGCCTTATGGCTGGGGCCGGGGAGCTGTTTTTT	CASSLMAGAGELFF
TRBV20-1	many	-	TRBJ2-1	TGCAGTGCTAGTCTCGCGGGCGTTAGGGGGTACAATGAGCAGTTCTTC	CSASLAGVRGYNEQFF
TRBV28	many	-	TRBJ2-3	TGTGCCAGCAGTTTTCCAGGGATGGGGGCAGATACGCAGTATTTT	CASSFPGMGADTQYF
TRBV20-1	few	TRBD1	TRBJ1-5	TGCAGTGCGCACAGGGGTCCCAATCAGCCCCAGCATTTT	CSAHRGPNQPQHF
TRBV14	-	-	TRBJ1-4	TGTGCCAGCAGCCTCCAGCGCGGCAATGAAAAACTGTTTTTT	CASSLQRGNEKLFF
TRBV10-2	few	TRBD2	TRBJ2-7	TGCGCCAGCAGGGGCCAAGCGGGAAGACACGAGCAGTACTTC	CASRGQAGRHEQYF
TRBV29-1	few	TRBD2	TRBJ2-1	TGCAGCGTTGTCTTAGGGACTAGCGGGAGGGGCAATGAGCAGTTCTTC	CSVVLGTSGRGNEQFF
TRBV5-1	-	-	TRBJ2-7	TGCGCCAGCAGCTTTTCGGCCACCCACGAGCAGTACTTC	CASSFSATHEQYF
TRBV6-1	-	TRBD2	TRBJ2-5	TGTGCCAGCAGTGACTGGGGGGGCCAAGAGACCCAGTACTTC	CASSDWGGQETQYF
TRBV10-3	few	-	TRBJ2-3	TGTGCCATCTCCGGCGTAGCCGAAGCTAGCACAGATACGCAGTATTTT	CAISGVAEASTDTQYF
TRBV20-1	-	-	TRBJ1-1	TGCAGTGCTAGGGCCCGGGGATGGACTGAAGCTTTCTTT	CSARARGWTEAFF
TRBV7-6	few	-	TRBJ2-6	TGTGCCAGCAGCTCAGGGTCTAGGTCTGGGGCCAACGTCCTGACTTTC	CASSSGSRSGANVLTF
TRBV5-1	-	-	TRBJ2-1	TGCGCCAGCAGCTTGGGAGCGGGACAGACGTACCAAGAGACCCAGTTCTTC	CASSLGAGQTYQETQFF
TRBV25-1	-	-	TRBJ2-7	TGTGCCAGCAGTACACGGACGGTAACCTACGAGCAGTACTTC	CASSTRTVTYEQYF
TRBV6-2/TRBV6-3	few	-	TRBJ2-1	TGTGCCAGCAGTTATGTACTCGGGGCGGGACGATCCTACAATGAGCAGTTCTTC	CASSYVLGAGRSYNEQFF
TRBV7-3	many	TRBD2	TRBJ2-3	TGTGCCAGCAGCGCCAGGACTAGCGGGAGCACAGATACGCAGTATTTT	CASSARTSGSTDTQYF
TRBV4-3	many	-	TRBJ1-6	TGCGCCAGCAGCCAAGGAACAGCGACTAATTCACCCCTCCACTTT	CASSQGTATNSPLHF